Listed below are T cell receptor beta chains from one sample, sequenced in a study of blood T cell repertoires in COVID-19. The protocol was immunoSEQ multiplex PCR, while the TCRdb copy is restricted to in-frame clones and leaves out a portion. The sample lists some 250,000 clones, under 90% occurring once. Input material: PBMCs or T cells enriched from blood (not recorded which). The receptors come from a woman in her thirties with acute COVID-19. Both conserved end residues are part of each CDR3. A D gene is named only where the DNA matches it firmly. Expanded clones get a size class; other rows say once, few or many, or leave the size out.

j_gene: TRBJ1-2
d_gene: TRBD1
abundance: .
v_gene: TRBV9
len: 16
CDR3aa: CASSTLGQGIDYGYTF
CDR3nt: TGTGCCAGCAGCACCCTGGGACAGGGCATCGACTATGGCTACACCTTC

j_gene: TRBJ1-3
d_gene: .
abundance: .
v_gene: TRBV27
len: 15
CDR3aa: CASSNAARGGNTIYF
CDR3nt: TGTGCCAGCAGCAACGCCGCCAGGGGCGGAAACACCATATATTTT

j_gene: TRBJ1-2
d_gene: .
abundance: .
v_gene: TRBV5-1
len: 13
CDR3aa: CASSLVIQDGYTF
CDR3nt: TGCGCCAGCAGCTTGGTTATTCAGGATGGCTACACCTTC

j_gene: TRBJ1-2
d_gene: TRBD1
abundance: .
v_gene: TRBV5-1
len: 15
CDR3aa: CASSLAGQGNYGYTF
CDR3nt: TGCGCCAGCAGCTTGGCGGGACAGGGGAACTATGGCTACACCTTC

j_gene: TRBJ2-2
d_gene: .
abundance: .
v_gene: TRBV9
len: 14
CDR3aa: CASSVGGMPGELFF
CDR3nt: TGTGCCAGCAGCGTCGGAGGCATGCCCGGGGAGCTGTTTTTT

j_gene: TRBJ1-6
d_gene: .
abundance: .
v_gene: TRBV5-4
len: 16
CDR3aa: CASSPRGGGYNSPLHF
CDR3nt: TGTGCCAGCAGCCCACGGGGGGGCGGCTATAATTCACCCCTCCACTTT

j_gene: TRBJ2-3
d_gene: TRBD2
abundance: .
v_gene: TRBV6-1
len: 16
CDR3aa: CASSEPGLATTDTQYF
CDR3nt: TGTGCCAGCAGTGAACCAGGACTAGCGACCACAGATACGCAGTATTTT

j_gene: TRBJ2-7
d_gene: .
abundance: .
v_gene: TRBV6-1
len: 15
CDR3aa: CASSEAGGGGYEQYF
CDR3nt: TGTGCCAGCAGTGAAGCTGGGGGAGGAGGCTACGAGCAGTACTTC

j_gene: TRBJ1-2
d_gene: .
abundance: .
v_gene: TRBV5-5
len: 11
CDR3aa: CASRADYGYTF
CDR3nt: TGTGCCAGCAGGGCAGACTATGGCTACACCTTC

j_gene: TRBJ1-1
d_gene: .
abundance: .
v_gene: TRBV10-1
len: 13
CDR3aa: CASSEMANTEAFF
CDR3nt: TGCGCCAGCAGTGAGATGGCGAACACTGAAGCTTTCTTT

j_gene: TRBJ1-4
d_gene: .
abundance: .
v_gene: TRBV7-9
len: 15
CDR3aa: CASSLDRSANEKLFF
CDR3nt: TGTGCCAGCAGCCTCGACAGATCGGCTAATGAAAAACTGTTTTTT

j_gene: TRBJ2-1
d_gene: .
abundance: .
v_gene: TRBV5-4
len: 15
CDR3aa: CASSLLSGSYNEQFF
CDR3nt: TGTGCCAGCAGCTTGCTCAGCGGCTCCTACAATGAGCAGTTCTTC

j_gene: TRBJ1-3
d_gene: TRBD1
abundance: .
v_gene: TRBV5-1
len: 15
CDR3aa: CASSPGQASGNTIYF
CDR3nt: TGCGCCAGCAGCCCCGGACAGGCCTCTGGAAACACCATATATTTT

j_gene: TRBJ2-7
d_gene: TRBD1
abundance: .
v_gene: TRBV3-1/TRBV3-2
len: 17
CDR3aa: CASSPSGQGPSSYEQYF
CDR3nt: TGTGCCAGCAGCCCATCGGGACAGGGGCCGAGCTCCTACGAGCAGTACTTC

j_gene: TRBJ1-5
d_gene: .
abundance: .
v_gene: TRBV28
len: 13
CDR3aa: CASSPQGFQPQHF
CDR3nt: TGTGCCAGCAGTCCCCAGGGATTCCAGCCCCAGCATTTT

j_gene: TRBJ2-1
d_gene: .
abundance: .
v_gene: TRBV5-4
len: 14
CDR3aa: CASSLGLSYNEQFF
CDR3nt: TGTGCCAGCAGTTTGGGACTTTCCTACAATGAGCAGTTCTTC

j_gene: TRBJ2-7
d_gene: .
abundance: few
v_gene: TRBV10-1
len: 16
CDR3aa: CASSESRAPNPYEQYF
CDR3nt: TGCGCCAGCAGTGAATCCAGGGCTCCCAATCCCTACGAGCAGTACTTC

j_gene: TRBJ1-1
d_gene: TRBD1
abundance: .
v_gene: TRBV7-9
len: 13
CDR3aa: CASGGQMNTEAFF
CDR3nt: TGTGCCAGCGGGGGACAGATGAACACTGAAGCTTTCTTT

j_gene: TRBJ1-1
d_gene: .
abundance: .
v_gene: TRBV5-6
len: 13
CDR3aa: CASSLWGTGGIFF
CDR3nt: TGTGCCAGCAGCTTATGGGGTACGGGGGGTATTTTCTTT

j_gene: TRBJ2-5
d_gene: .
abundance: .
v_gene: TRBV5-4
len: 15
CDR3aa: CASSSIRQDGETQYF
CDR3nt: TGTGCCAGCAGCTCCATTAGACAGGACGGGGAGACCCAGTACTTC

j_gene: TRBJ2-3
d_gene: .
abundance: .
v_gene: TRBV9
len: 16
CDR3aa: CASSARSGIVTDTQYF
CDR3nt: TGTGCCAGCAGCGCCCGTTCCGGGATCGTCACAGATACGCAGTATTTT

j_gene: TRBJ1-6
d_gene: .
abundance: .
v_gene: TRBV9
len: 14
CDR3aa: CASSTRGLTSPLHF
CDR3nt: TGTGCCAGCAGCACCCGGGGACTTACCTCACCCCTCCACTTT

j_gene: TRBJ1-1
d_gene: .
abundance: .
v_gene: TRBV9
len: 14
CDR3aa: CASSAGGGNTEAFF
CDR3nt: TGTGCCAGCAGCGCCGGGGGAGGGAACACTGAAGCTTTCTTT

j_gene: TRBJ1-1
d_gene: .
abundance: .
v_gene: TRBV9
len: 14
CDR3aa: CASSTRGGYTEAFF
CDR3nt: TGTGCCAGCAGCACCCGCGGGGGTTATACTGAAGCTTTCTTT

j_gene: TRBJ1-3
d_gene: TRBD1
abundance: .
v_gene: TRBV5-1
len: 15
CDR3aa: CASSSQGATGNTIYF
CDR3nt: TGCGCCAGCAGCTCACAGGGGGCTACTGGAAACACCATATATTTT

j_gene: TRBJ1-4
d_gene: .
abundance: .
v_gene: TRBV7-9
len: 14
CDR3aa: CASSSRGNNEKLFF
CDR3nt: TGTGCCAGCAGCTCACGGGGAAATAATGAAAAACTGTTTTTT

j_gene: TRBJ2-4
d_gene: .
abundance: .
v_gene: TRBV13
len: 14
CDR3aa: CASSLAGAKNIQYF
CDR3nt: TGTGCCAGCAGCTTAGCGGGGGCCAAAAACATTCAGTACTTC

j_gene: TRBJ2-1
d_gene: TRBD2
abundance: .
v_gene: TRBV2
len: 16
CDR3aa: CASSADSGGAGNEQFF
CDR3nt: TGTGCCAGCAGTGCGGATAGCGGGGGGGCCGGGAATGAGCAGTTCTTC

j_gene: TRBJ1-1
d_gene: .
abundance: .
v_gene: TRBV4-3
len: 17
CDR3aa: CASSQEGFFGTNTEAFF
CDR3nt: TGCGCCAGCAGCCAAGAGGGCTTCTTTGGAACGAACACTGAAGCTTTCTTT

j_gene: TRBJ1-2
d_gene: TRBD1
abundance: .
v_gene: TRBV5-1
len: 15
CDR3aa: CASSLAQGVGYGYTF
CDR3nt: TGCGCCAGCAGCTTGGCACAGGGGGTTGGATATGGCTACACCTTC

j_gene: TRBJ2-2
d_gene: TRBD1
abundance: .
v_gene: TRBV9
len: 14
CDR3aa: CASSRTGGTGELFF
CDR3nt: TGTGCCAGCAGTCGGACAGGGGGGACCGGGGAGCTGTTTTTT

j_gene: TRBJ1-2
d_gene: .
abundance: .
v_gene: TRBV19
len: 16
CDR3aa: CASSEIKGRRYYGYTF
CDR3nt: TGTGCCAGTAGTGAGATTAAGGGGCGCAGGTACTATGGCTACACCTTC

j_gene: TRBJ2-2
d_gene: .
abundance: .
v_gene: TRBV28
len: 15
CDR3aa: CASSLLSVLAGELFF
CDR3nt: TGTGCCAGCAGTCTTCTTTCGGTTTTGGCCGGGGAGCTGTTTTTT

j_gene: TRBJ2-7
d_gene: .
abundance: few
v_gene: TRBV11-2
len: 13
CDR3aa: CASSLGQTYEQYF
CDR3nt: TGTGCCAGCAGCCTGGGACAAACCTACGAGCAGTACTTC

j_gene: TRBJ1-6
d_gene: TRBD1
abundance: few
v_gene: TRBV7-3
len: 15
CDR3aa: CASSSGTAYNSPLHF
CDR3nt: TGTGCCAGCAGCTCTGGGACAGCCTATAATTCACCCCTCCACTTT

j_gene: TRBJ1-2
d_gene: .
abundance: .
v_gene: TRBV7-6
len: 14
CDR3aa: CASSLGEAEDGYTF
CDR3nt: TGTGCCAGCAGCTTAGGGGAGGCAGAGGATGGCTACACCTTC

j_gene: TRBJ1-2
d_gene: TRBD1
abundance: .
v_gene: TRBV5-8
len: 14
CDR3aa: CASSPTGTGNGYTF
CDR3nt: TGTGCCAGCAGCCCCACCGGGACAGGGAATGGCTACACCTTC

j_gene: TRBJ1-5
d_gene: .
abundance: .
v_gene: TRBV30
len: 17
CDR3aa: CAWSVGLRLYSNQPQHF
CDR3nt: TGTGCCTGGAGTGTTGGGTTGAGGCTTTATAGCAATCAGCCCCAGCATTTT

j_gene: TRBJ2-1
d_gene: .
abundance: .
v_gene: TRBV19
len: 11
CDR3aa: CASKRMNEQFF
CDR3nt: TGTGCCAGTAAGAGGATGAATGAGCAGTTCTTC

j_gene: TRBJ1-4
d_gene: .
abundance: .
v_gene: TRBV18
len: 13
CDR3aa: CASSPLARVQLFF
CDR3nt: TGTGCCAGCTCACCACTCGCCAGGGTTCAACTGTTTTTT

j_gene: TRBJ1-1
d_gene: TRBD1
abundance: .
v_gene: TRBV7-2
len: 13
CDR3aa: CASSVQGALEAFF
CDR3nt: TGTGCCAGCAGTGTACAGGGGGCTTTAGAAGCTTTCTTT

j_gene: TRBJ2-7
d_gene: .
abundance: .
v_gene: TRBV6-2/TRBV6-3
len: 13
CDR3aa: CASSFTLRYEQYF
CDR3nt: TGTGCCAGCAGTTTCACTCTACGCTACGAGCAGTACTTC

j_gene: TRBJ2-7
d_gene: .
abundance: few
v_gene: TRBV7-2
len: 14
CDR3aa: CASSLALPPLEQYF
CDR3nt: TGTGCCAGCAGCTTAGCCCTTCCCCCCCTCGAGCAGTACTTC

j_gene: TRBJ1-1
d_gene: .
abundance: .
v_gene: TRBV19
len: 15
CDR3aa: CASSSLRAGNAEAFF
CDR3nt: TGTGCCAGTAGTTCCCTTCGCGCAGGGAACGCTGAAGCTTTCTTT

j_gene: TRBJ2-7
d_gene: .
abundance: few
v_gene: TRBV9
len: 14
CDR3aa: CASSVGDSVYEQYF
CDR3nt: TGTGCCAGCAGCGTAGGTGACAGTGTTTACGAGCAGTACTTC

j_gene: TRBJ2-7
d_gene: TRBD2
abundance: .
v_gene: TRBV29-1
len: 12
CDR3aa: CSVEPARGGQYF
CDR3nt: TGCAGCGTTGAACCGGCCCGGGGGGGACAGTACTTC

j_gene: TRBJ1-4
d_gene: TRBD1
abundance: .
v_gene: TRBV6-1
len: 15
CDR3aa: CASSEARGLYEKLFF
CDR3nt: TGTGCCAGCAGTGAAGCCAGGGGGCTTTATGAAAAACTGTTTTTT

j_gene: TRBJ2-7
d_gene: .
abundance: .
v_gene: TRBV7-9
len: 13
CDR3aa: CASSFPGTYEQYF
CDR3nt: TGTGCCAGCAGCTTCCCAGGGACCTACGAGCAGTACTTC

j_gene: TRBJ1-5
d_gene: TRBD1
abundance: .
v_gene: TRBV10-3
len: 15
CDR3aa: CAISQDRGVYQPQHF
CDR3nt: TGTGCCATCAGTCAGGACAGGGGTGTCTATCAGCCCCAGCATTTT

j_gene: TRBJ2-5
d_gene: TRBD2
abundance: .
v_gene: TRBV27
len: 16
CDR3aa: CASRLIAGGPPETQYF
CDR3nt: TGTGCCAGCAGACTGATAGCGGGGGGGCCCCCAGAGACCCAGTACTTC

j_gene: TRBJ1-3
d_gene: .
abundance: .
v_gene: TRBV27
len: 13
CDR3aa: CASSLLSGNTIYF
CDR3nt: TGTGCCAGCAGTTTATTGTCGGGAAACACCATATATTTT

j_gene: TRBJ2-2
d_gene: .
abundance: .
v_gene: TRBV19
len: 14
CDR3aa: CASKSGEYTGELFF
CDR3nt: TGTGCCAGTAAATCAGGGGAATACACCGGGGAGCTGTTTTTT

j_gene: TRBJ1-1
d_gene: TRBD1
abundance: .
v_gene: TRBV29-1
len: 14
CDR3aa: CSVRTGPMNTEAFF
CDR3nt: TGCAGCGTCCGGACAGGGCCCATGAACACTGAAGCTTTCTTT